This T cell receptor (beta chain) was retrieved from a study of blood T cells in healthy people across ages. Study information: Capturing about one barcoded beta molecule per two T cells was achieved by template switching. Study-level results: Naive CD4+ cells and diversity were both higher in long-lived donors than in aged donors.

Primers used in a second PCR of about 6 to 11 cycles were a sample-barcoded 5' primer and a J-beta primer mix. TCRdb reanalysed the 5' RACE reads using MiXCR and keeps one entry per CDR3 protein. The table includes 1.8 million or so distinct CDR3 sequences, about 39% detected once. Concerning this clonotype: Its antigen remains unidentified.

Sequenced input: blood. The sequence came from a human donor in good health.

DNA for the CDR3: TGTGCCAGCACGGGTACAGGGAGGCAAGAGACCCAGTACTTC. It specifies CASTGTGRQETQYF. The genes are TRBV6-2 or TRBV6-3 and TRBJ2-5; D tentatively reads TRBD1 or TRBD2 (6 bases each). CDR3 length: 14 residues. Germline CDR1 reads MNHEY; CDR2 reads SVGEGT. The V gene lost 7 bases and the J gene lost 2 bases, with 14 bases spanning the gap.